The next 18 T cell receptor beta chains were all read from a single sample in a study of blood T cell repertoires in COVID-19. The repertoire was sequenced with immunoSEQ multiplex PCR; TCRdb's copy has only in-frame clones and lacks some. The sample records about 70,000 clones, about 90% being singletons. What was sequenced was peripheral blood. These receptors originate from a human donor in a cohort sampled during active COVID-19.

The chain is built from TRBV19 and TRBJ2-7; 11 nucleotides agree with TRBD2. CDR3 size: 14 residues. After removal of 7 bases from V and 6 bases from J, the junction contained 8 bases not matched to a gene. The germline V gene encodes CDR1 LNHDA and CDR2 SQIVND (reference sequence). CDR3 sequence (DNA): TGTGCCAGTACCGGACTAGCGGGTTTCGGCGAGCAGTACTTC. Amino acid sequence: CASTGLAGFGEQYF.

This clone appeared once. The V gene is TRBV7-8, the J gene TRBJ2-7; the D is unclear. CDR3 length equals 13 residues. The V gene lost 3 bases and the J gene lost 2 bases, with 8 bases spanning the gap. Germline assignment: CDR1 SGHVS and CDR2 FQNEAQ. CDR3 region: CASSFSQTYEQYF. The CDR3 region has the DNA TGTGCCAGCAGCTTTAGCCAGACCTACGAGCAGTACTTC.

The chain employs TRBV6-6 and TRBJ2-2, with a possible D match to TRBD2 (5 bases). CDR3 length: 12 amino acids. Germline V gives CDR1 MNHNY, CDR2 SVGAGI (reference sequence). The V and J ends lost 8 bases and 7 bases respectively, with 11 bases between them. The CDR3 DNA is TGTGCCAGCGGACTGGGCCTCGGGGAGCTGTTTTTT. Its protein is CASGLGLGELFF.

With respect to this clone: Compared with germline, one end of the junction differs, possibly owing to a read error. The chain recombines TRBV6-5 with TRBJ1-1; the D gene is possibly TRBD1 (5 bases). Per germline, CDR1 MNHEY and CDR2 SVGAGI. This CDR3 is 14 amino acids long. The CDR3 is CASSYIGGNPEAFF. The CDR3 DNA is TGTGCCAGCAGTTATATCGGGGGGAACCCTGAAGCTTTCTTT.

The chain is built from TRBV19 and TRBJ1-2; TRBD1 matches at 7 bases. V was clipped by 11 bases and J by 6 bases; unmatched bases: 9. The CDR3 contains 12 residues. Per the germline V gene, CDR1 is LNHDA and CDR2 is SQIVND (reference sequence). The CDR3 sequence is CAVQRQGDGYTF. The CDR3 nucleotides read TGTGCCGTCCAACGGCAGGGGGATGGCTACACCTTC.

The CDR3 sequence is CASSQAGQYNSPLHF. The CDR3 nucleotides are TGTGCCAGCAGCCAAGCCGGACAGTATAATTCACCCCTCCACTTT. The V call is TRBV7-6, the J call TRBJ1-6; a possible D gene is TRBD1 (6 bases). V was clipped by 5 bases and J by 4 bases, with 12 bases between them. CDR3 length: 15 residues. Germline CDR1 reads SGHVS; CDR2 reads FNYEAQ.

The chain uses TRBV3-1 (or the pseudogene TRBV3-2) and TRBJ2-7, with 7 bases lining up with TRBD2. V lost 3 bases and J lost 0; bases outside the gene matches: 8. Germline-derived CDR1 and CDR2 are LGHDT and YNNKEL (reference sequence). This CDR3 is 16 amino acids long. The CDR3 sequence: CASSQSTGLPSYEQYF. The DNA of the CDR3 is TGTGCCAGCAGCCAGTCCACGGGACTACCCTCCTACGAGCAGTACTTC.

With regard to this clone: Other DNA variants within this sample encode the same CDR3. The chain couples TRBV29-1 to TRBJ1-1, with D perhaps TRBD1 (5 bases). The CDR3 is 12 residues long. The V end was cut by 2 bases, the J end by 1 base, with 5 bases between. Germline loops: CDR1 SQVTM, CDR2 ANQGSEA. The CDR3 sequence: CSVETGNTEAFF. In DNA, the CDR3 is TGCAGCGTTGAAACAGGGAACACTGAAGCTTTCTTT.

The chain employs TRBV21-1 and TRBJ2-2; TRBD1 is taken as the D call from the table, unchecked against the DNA. TRBV21-1 is given as a pseudogene. The CDR3 contains 16 residues. The DNA of the CDR3 is TGTGCCAGCAGCTCTCCACAGGACAAGAACACCGGGGAGCTGTTTTTT. Translation: CASSSPQDKNTGELFF.

This chain uses TRBV18 with TRBJ2-2, with D possibly matching TRBD1 (6 bases). V gave up 4 bases and J gave up 3 bases, with 18 bases separating them. This CDR3 comprises 17 residues. Looked up from germline, CDR1 is KGHSH and CDR2 is LQKENI. Here the CDR3 DNA reads TGTGCCAGCTCACGAACCTGGGAACAGGGAGACACCGGGGAGCTGTTTTTT. Its translation: CASSRTWEQGDTGELFF. The variable domain in full, with the rest retrieved from reference TRBV18 and TRBJ2-2, is NAGVMQNPRHLVRRRGQEARLRCSPMKGHSHVYWYRQLPEEGLKFMVYLQKENIIDESGMPKERFSAEFPKEGPSILRIQQVVRGDSAAYFCASSRTWEQGDTGELFFGEGSRLTVL.

This clone is a singleton in its sample. V gene TRBV27 combines with J gene TRBJ1-1; tentative D call: TRBD1 (5 bases). CDR1 and CDR2 (germline): MNHEY, SMNVEV (reference sequence). The V gene lost 2 bases and the J gene lost 4 bases, with 8 bases spanning the gap. This CDR3 is built from 13 residues. The CDR3 DNA reads TGTGCCAGCAGTTTAAAAGGGGCCACTGAAGCTTTCTTT. Its translation: CASSLKGATEAFF.

The chain uses TRBV19 and TRBJ1-1; no definite D call. The CDR3 consists of 15 residues. Per germline, CDR1 LNHDA and CDR2 SQIVND (reference sequence). V lost 1 base to trimming and J lost 6 bases, with 15 bases between them. DNA of the CDR3: TGTGCCAGTAGTATAGGTCGAGACATCTGGTCTGAAGCTTTCTTT. Translating it yields CASSIGRDIWSEAFF.

The V call is TRBV6-5, the J call TRBJ1-5, with D tentatively TRBD1 (5 bases). From germline, CDR1 is MNHEY and CDR2 SVGAGI. The V end lost 6 bases, the J end lost 8 bases, and 11 bases lay between the germline ends. CDR3 length: 12 amino acids. The CDR3 region has the DNA TGTGCCAGCAGGACTGGGGCAGAGCCCCAGCATTTT. It encodes CASRTGAEPQHF.

The chain couples TRBV4-1 to TRBJ2-6, with D perhaps TRBD1 (6 bases). The V and J ends lost 4 bases and 0 bases respectively, with 13 bases between them. CDR3 size: 17 residues. Germline lookup yields CDR1 MGHRA and CDR2 YSYEKL. In nucleotides, the CDR3 is TGCGCCAGCAGCCGGGGGCAGGCGTTCTCTGGGGCCAACGTCCTGACTTTC. Its translation is CASSRGQAFSGANVLTF.

This rearrangement joins TRBV7-9 to TRBJ2-7; D remains ambiguous. This CDR3 has 12 amino acids. V gave up 5 bases and J gave up 1 base, with 6 bases separating them. CDR1 is SEHNR and CDR2 is FQNEAQ in the germline V gene (reference sequence). The CDR3 DNA is TGTGCCAGCAGCCCCACTTCCTACGAGCAGTACTTC. Amino acid sequence: CASSPTSYEQYF.

This clone was recorded once. V usage is TRBV6-5 and J usage is TRBJ1-3; no clear D. Trimming shortened V by 4 bases and J by 0 bases, and 10 bases separated the two germline ends. Germline V gives CDR1 MNHEY, CDR2 SVGAGI. There are 15 residues in the CDR3. The CDR3 spells CASSFQYTSGNTIYF. The CDR3 coding sequence is TGTGCCAGCAGTTTTCAGTACACCTCTGGAAACACCATATATTTT.

This clone was observed a single time. This chain uses TRBV5-1 with TRBJ2-7; 9 bases line up with TRBD1. The CDR3 runs 15 residues. From germline, CDR1 is SGHRS and CDR2 YFSETQ. After removal of 4 bases from V and 5 bases from J, the junction contained 10 bases not matched to a gene. In DNA, the CDR3 is TGCGCCAGCAGCCTGGACGGGACAGGGATGGACGAGCAGTACTTC. It specifies CASSLDGTGMDEQYF. The whole variable domain, remainder taken from reference TRBV5-1 and TRBJ2-7, is KAGVTQTPRYLIKTRGQQVTLSCSPISGHRSVSWYQQTPGQGLQFLFEYFSETQRNKGNFPGRFSGRQFSNSRSEMNVSTLELGDSALYLCASSLDGTGMDEQYFGPGTRLTVT.

The chain uses TRBV19 and TRBJ1-2; TRBD1 agrees at 12 bases. Germline trimming cut 3 bases from V and 4 bases from J; bases unmatched to any gene: 0. The CDR3 runs 14 residues. Germline V gene data show CDR1 as LNHDA and CDR2 as SQIVND (reference sequence). The chain's CDR3 is CASSMGQGAYGYTF. The CDR3 region has the DNA TGTGCCAGTAGTATGGGACAGGGGGCCTATGGCTACACCTTC.